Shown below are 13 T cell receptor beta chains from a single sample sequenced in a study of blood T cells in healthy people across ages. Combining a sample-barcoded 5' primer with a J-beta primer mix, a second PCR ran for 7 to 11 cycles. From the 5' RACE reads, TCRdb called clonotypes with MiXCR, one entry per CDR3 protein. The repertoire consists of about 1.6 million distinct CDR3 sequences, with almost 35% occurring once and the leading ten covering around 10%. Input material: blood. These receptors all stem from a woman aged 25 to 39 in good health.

CDR3 region: CSATSDHQETQYF. DNA for the CDR3: TGCAGTGCTACCTCTGACCACCAAGAGACCCAGTACTTC. The gene calls are TRBV20-1 and TRBJ2-5; D ambiguous. Germline CDR1 is DFQATT and CDR2 is SNEGSKA (reference sequence). The CDR3 loop spans 13 amino acids. Trimming shortened V by 4 bases and J by 0 bases, and 9 bases separated the two germline ends.

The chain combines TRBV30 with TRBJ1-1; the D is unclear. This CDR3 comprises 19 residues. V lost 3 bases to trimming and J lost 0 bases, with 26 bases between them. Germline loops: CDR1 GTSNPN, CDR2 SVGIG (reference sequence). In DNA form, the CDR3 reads TGTGCCTGGAGCACTTCCTTTTCCGGCAGGACTCGCATGAACACTGAAGCTTTCTTT. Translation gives CAWSTSFSGRTRMNTEAFF.

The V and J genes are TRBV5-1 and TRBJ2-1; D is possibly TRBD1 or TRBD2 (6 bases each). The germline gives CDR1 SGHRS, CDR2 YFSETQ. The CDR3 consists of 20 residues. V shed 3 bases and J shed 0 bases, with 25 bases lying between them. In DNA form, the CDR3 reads TGCGCCAGCAGCTCGTCCCCGGGGGCACGATCCAAATACTCCTACAATGAGCAGTTCTTC. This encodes CASSSSPGARSKYSYNEQFF.

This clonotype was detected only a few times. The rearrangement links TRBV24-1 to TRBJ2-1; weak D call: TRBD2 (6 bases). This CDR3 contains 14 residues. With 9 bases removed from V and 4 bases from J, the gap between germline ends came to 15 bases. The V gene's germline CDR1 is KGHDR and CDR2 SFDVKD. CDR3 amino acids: CATQNAGPYNEQFF. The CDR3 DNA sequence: TGTGCCACCCAGAACGCGGGGCCTTACAATGAGCAGTTCTTC.

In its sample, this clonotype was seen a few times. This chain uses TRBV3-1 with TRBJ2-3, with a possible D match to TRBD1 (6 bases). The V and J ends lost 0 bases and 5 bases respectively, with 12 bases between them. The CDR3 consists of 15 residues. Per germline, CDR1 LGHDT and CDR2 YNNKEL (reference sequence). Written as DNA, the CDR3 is TGTGCCAGCAGCCAAGATTTGGCCAGGGGAGATACGCAGTATTTT. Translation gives CASSQDLARGDTQYF.

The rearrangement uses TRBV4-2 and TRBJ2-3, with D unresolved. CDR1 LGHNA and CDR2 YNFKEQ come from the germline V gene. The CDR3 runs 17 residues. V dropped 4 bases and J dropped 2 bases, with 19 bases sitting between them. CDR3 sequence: CASSRARYPLPTDTQYF. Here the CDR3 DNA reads TGTGCCAGCAGCCGGGCCCGCTACCCCCTCCCCACAGATACGCAGTATTTT.

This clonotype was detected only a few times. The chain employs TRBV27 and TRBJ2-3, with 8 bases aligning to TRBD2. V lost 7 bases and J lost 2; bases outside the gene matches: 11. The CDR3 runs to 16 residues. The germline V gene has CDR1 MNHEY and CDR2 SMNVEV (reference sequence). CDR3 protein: CASMNSAGGYTDTQYF. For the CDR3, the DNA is TGTGCCAGCATGAACTCGGCGGGAGGCTACACAGATACGCAGTATTTT.

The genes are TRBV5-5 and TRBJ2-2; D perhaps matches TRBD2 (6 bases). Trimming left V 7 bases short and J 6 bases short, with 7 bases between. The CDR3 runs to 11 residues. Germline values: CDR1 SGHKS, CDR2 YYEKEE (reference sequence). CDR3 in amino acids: CASGGSGELFF. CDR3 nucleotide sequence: TGTGCCAGCGGGGGGTCCGGGGAGCTGTTTTTT.

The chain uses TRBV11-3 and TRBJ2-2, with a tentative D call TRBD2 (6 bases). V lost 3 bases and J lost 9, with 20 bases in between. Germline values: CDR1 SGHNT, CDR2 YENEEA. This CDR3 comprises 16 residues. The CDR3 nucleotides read TGTGCCAGCAGCTTGGGAGGTCGCGGGATTCCCCGGGAGCTGTTTTTT. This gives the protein CASSLGGRGIPRELFF.

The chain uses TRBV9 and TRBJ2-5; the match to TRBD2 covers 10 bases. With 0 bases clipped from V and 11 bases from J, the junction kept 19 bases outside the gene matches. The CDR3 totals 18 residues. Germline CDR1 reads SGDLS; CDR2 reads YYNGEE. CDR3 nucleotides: TGTGCCAGCAGCGTAGGTCCTAGCGGGAGCCGAACTTACAATGAGCAGTACTTC. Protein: CASSVGPSGSRTYNEQYF. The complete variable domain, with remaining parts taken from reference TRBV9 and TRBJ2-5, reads DSGVTQTPKHLITATGQRVTLRCSPRSGDLSVYWYQQSLDQGLQFLIQYYNGEERAKGNILERFSAQQFPDLHSELNLSSLELGDSALYFCASSVGPSGSRTYNEQYFGPGTRLLVL.

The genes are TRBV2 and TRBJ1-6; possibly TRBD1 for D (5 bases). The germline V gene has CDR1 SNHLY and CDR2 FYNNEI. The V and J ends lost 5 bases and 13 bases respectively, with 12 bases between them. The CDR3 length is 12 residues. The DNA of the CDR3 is TGTGCCAGCAGTAACACGAGGGGTCCCCTCCACTTT. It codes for CASSNTRGPLHF. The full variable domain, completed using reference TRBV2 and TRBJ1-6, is EPEVTQTPSHQVTQMGQEVILRCVPISNHLYFYWYRQILGQKVEFLVSFYNNEISEKSEIFDDQFSVERPDGSNFTLKIRSTKLEDSAMYFCASSNTRGPLHFGNGTRLTVT.

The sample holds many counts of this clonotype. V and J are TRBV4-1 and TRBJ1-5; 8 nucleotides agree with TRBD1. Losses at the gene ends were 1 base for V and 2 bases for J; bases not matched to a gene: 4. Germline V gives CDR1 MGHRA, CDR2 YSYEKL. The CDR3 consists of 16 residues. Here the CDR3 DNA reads TGCGCCAGCAGCCAAGCTCCAGGGGGCGGCAATCAGCCCCAGCATTTT. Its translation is CASSQAPGGGNQPQHF.

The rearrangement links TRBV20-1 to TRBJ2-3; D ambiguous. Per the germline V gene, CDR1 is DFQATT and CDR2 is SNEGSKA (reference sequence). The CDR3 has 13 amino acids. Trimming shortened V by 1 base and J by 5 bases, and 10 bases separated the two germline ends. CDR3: CSARAGFEDTQYF. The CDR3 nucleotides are TGCAGTGCTAGAGCTGGGTTTGAAGATACGCAGTATTTT.